This T cell receptor (beta chain) was retrieved from a study of blood T cells in healthy people across ages (dated by TCRdb to about 2015). Describing the broader study: In model experiments, template switching captured about one uniquely barcoded TCR beta cDNA molecule for every two T cells. Using the same blood draw, the study looked at two additional independent replicas of 1 million unique cDNA reads for two donors, one aged 18 to 30 and the other aged 80 or older. The donors were divided into four age groups: young (average 16 years), middle-aged (over 35), aged (approximately 64) and long-lived (82). Using deep sequencing normalized with unique cDNA molecular identifiers, the study measured how TCR beta repertoire diversity changes with age. Overall study outcomes, separate from this receptor: Observed TCR beta diversity per million T cells fell roughly linearly with age, and a significant reduction was already apparent by age around 40. Because donor CMV infection status was unknown, age-related changes in expanded clonotypes were potentially confounded. Total diversity estimates from one million sequenced T cells were considered lower bounds and underestimates. Observed TCR beta diversity correlated strongly with the percentage of naive T cells measured by flow cytometry. The long-lived group showed more naive CD4+ T cells, fewer expanded clones and increased TCR diversity than the aged group, suggesting age selection. Because profiling used bulk unsorted PBMCs, naive and antigen-experienced compartments could not be compared conclusively.

This clonotype was counted a few times. Its antigen specificity is not known. Within one base of it there is no much larger clone, and no base qualities were kept. The library was made by 5' RACE. Sequencing relied on an Illumina HiSeq 2500. A second PCR of roughly 6 to 11 cycles was run with a J-beta primer mix and a sample-barcoded 5' primer. A template-switch 5' adaptor carrying 12 random nucleotides introduced a unique molecular identifier onto each TCR beta cDNA molecule. Each sample yielded at least 3 million CDR3-containing paired-end reads. First-strand cDNA synthesis was performed from all RNA using the Mint cDNA synthesis kit, with priming by a TRBC-specific oligonucleotide. All cDNA was treated with uracil-DNA glycosylase and then went through a first 18-cycle PCR with the universal primers M1SS and BC2_uni_R. On the authors' methods: For normalization, 1 million high-quality reads, each with a distinct molecular identifier, were randomly selected from each sample. Reads sharing molecular identifiers were discarded rather than binned into consensus sequences. MiTCR, set to a Q25 quality threshold and the strictest error-elimination algorithm, was used for CDR3 identification, clonotype clustering and error correction. Lower-bound total TCR beta diversity was estimated with a nonparametric unseen species model using Euler transformation. TCRdb trimmed public reads at Q25 via fastp, called clones via MiXCR and kept in-frame beta chains. Under each unique CDR3 protein, matching rows form one entry showing the most common genes and DNA. The V and J calls shown here were made by TCRdb, not taken from the authors' results. Across this sample there are about 930,000 distinct CDR3 sequences, with 25% to 30% seen only once. 10% of the sample comes from the top ten.

Donors were 30 to 45 systemically healthy Caucasian individuals from Russia aged roughly 6 to 90 years. Each donor gave about 9.7 milliliters of peripheral blood, drawn into EDTA-treated Vacutainer tubes. Ficoll-Paque density-gradient centrifugation was used to isolate PBMCs, with at least 7 million obtained per sample. Total RNA was extracted from PBMCs with Trizol reagent, with at least 5.5 micrograms obtained per sample. Naive CD45RAhigh/CD27high T cell percentages were measured by flow cytometry on a PBMC aliquot from every donor. From the germline V gene (reference sequence), CDR1 is DFQATT and CDR2 is SNEGSKA. The CDR3 contains 14 residues, cysteine and phenylalanine counted. The sequence is cut down to CDR3 DNA, 42 bases in frame from base 1. V loses 5 bases of germline sequence and J loses 1 base, and the interval between the two ends is 13 bases. This same sample was also taken into another study, of T cells of mothers and their children. Per that second paper: Donors were nine systemically healthy Caucasian individuals: three mothers and their six children. cDNA synthesis consumed the entire amount of extracted RNA, loaded at 1.5 ug RNA in each 15 ul reaction. In the second PCR, the M1S primer introduced both the sample barcodes and 2-4 random nucleotides. Each mother yielded over 9 million TCR beta CDR3 reads and each child 2.5 million to 3.5 million reads. Thymic selection shapes the output of TCR recombination in a similar way in related and unrelated pairs, and inherited differences have a minor effect. Normalized repertoire overlap was always found to be slightly, but never significantly, higher in related mother-child pairs than in unrelated mother-child pairs. No persistent microchimeric T cell clones were detected, at a sensitivity of approximately 100 clones per million clonotypes. In the study, deep NGS was used to compare the TCR beta repertoires of mothers and children, and features distinguishing related mother-child pairs from unrelated individuals were sought. Mothers averaged around 40 +/- 4 years of age and children averaged around 10 +/- 4 years. After adapter ligation was performed with NEBNext reagents, the libraries were sequenced on an Illumina HiSeq 2000 with 100+100 nt paired-end reads. To prevent cross-contamination, the mother and child libraries were prepared a month apart and were sequenced in separate runs. For each donor, somewhere between roughly 500,000 and 2,300,000 distinct TCR beta clonotypes were identified. Naive TCR beta clonotypes were estimated from low-frequency clonotypes matched to each donor's FACS-determined naive share, without sorting.

Sequencing used blood. This TCR was recovered from a woman in her thirties or forties in good health. This chain joins TRBV20-1 to TRBJ2-3; a tentative D match to TRBD1 spans 7 bases. Here is the DNA: TGCAGTGCTGCGGGACAGCTTCGCACAGATACGCAGTATTTT. Translated, this gives CSAAGQLRTDTQYF.